The 6 T cell receptor beta chains listed next were all sequenced from one sample in a study of shared clonotypes between healthy human individuals. Measured with immunoSEQ multiplex PCR; TCRdb has only the in-frame clones, and not every one. This sample yields millions of clones, of which 85% to 95% are seen a single time; about 0.13% belongs to the top ten. Sequencing was carried out using naive CD4+ T cells sorted from blood. Subset of the sample: CD45RA+ positively selected. These receptors were taken from a man younger than 35 in good health.

The chain is built from TRBV2 and TRBJ2-1; 11 bases map to TRBD2. Germline loops: CDR1 SNHLY, CDR2 FYNNEI. The CDR3 is made up of 15 amino acids. Trimming removed 3 bases from V and 4 bases from J; junction bases left unmatched: 2. The CDR3 reads CASSEGLAEYNEQFF. The CDR3 DNA reads as TGTGCCAGCAGTGAGGGACTAGCGGAGTACAATGAGCAGTTCTTC.

The chain links TRBV5-1 to TRBJ2-5; TRBD1 is a possible D gene (6 bases). The V and J ends lost 1 base and 4 bases respectively, with 11 bases between them. The length of the CDR3 is 14 residues. The germline gives CDR1 SGHRS, CDR2 YFSETQ. The CDR3, as DNA: TGCGCCAGCAGCTTGACAGGGCCTGGAGAGACCCAGTACTTC. This codes for CASSLTGPGETQYF.

The chain uses TRBV27 and TRBJ1-6, with 7 bases aligning to TRBD1. The germline gives CDR1 MNHEY, CDR2 SMNVEV (reference sequence). The CDR3 length is 15 residues. Losses at the gene ends were 7 bases for V and 5 bases for J; bases not matched to a gene: 8. The CDR3 DNA sequence: TGTGCCAGCACCCCGACAGGGAACCATAATTCACCCCTCCACTTT. It translates to CASTPTGNHNSPLHF.

The chain links TRBV30 to TRBJ2-2; D is unclear. Looked up from germline, CDR1 is GTSNPN and CDR2 is SVGIG (reference sequence). Trimming left V 0 bases short and J 8 bases short, with 16 bases between. CDR3 length equals 15 residues. As DNA, the CDR3 is TGTGCCTGGAGTGTACGAACCCAGGTCAGGGGGGAGCTGTTTTTT. It codes for CAWSVRTQVRGELFF.

In this sample, this clone turned up a few times. Other DNA sequences in this sample translate to the same CDR3. The rearrangement links TRBV28 to TRBJ1-5; D remains ambiguous. Trimming cost V 5 bases and J 0 bases, with 11 bases left between them. Germline values: CDR1 MDHEN, CDR2 SYDVKM. This CDR3 has 15 amino acids. CDR3 in amino acids: CASSLRGYSNQPQHF. In nucleotides, the CDR3 is TGTGCCAGCAGTCTTCGCGGTTATAGCAATCAGCCCCAGCATTTT.

In this sample, this clone turned up once. V gene TRBV9 combines with J gene TRBJ2-6; 7 nucleotides agree with TRBD1. V shed 4 bases and J 1 base; nucleotides not matched to a gene: 5. Looked up from germline, CDR1 is SGDLS and CDR2 is YYNGEE. The CDR3 length is 16 residues. CDR3 sequence: CASSPTGESGANVLTF. CDR3 DNA: TGTGCCAGCAGCCCCACAGGGGAGTCTGGGGCCAACGTCCTGACTTTC.